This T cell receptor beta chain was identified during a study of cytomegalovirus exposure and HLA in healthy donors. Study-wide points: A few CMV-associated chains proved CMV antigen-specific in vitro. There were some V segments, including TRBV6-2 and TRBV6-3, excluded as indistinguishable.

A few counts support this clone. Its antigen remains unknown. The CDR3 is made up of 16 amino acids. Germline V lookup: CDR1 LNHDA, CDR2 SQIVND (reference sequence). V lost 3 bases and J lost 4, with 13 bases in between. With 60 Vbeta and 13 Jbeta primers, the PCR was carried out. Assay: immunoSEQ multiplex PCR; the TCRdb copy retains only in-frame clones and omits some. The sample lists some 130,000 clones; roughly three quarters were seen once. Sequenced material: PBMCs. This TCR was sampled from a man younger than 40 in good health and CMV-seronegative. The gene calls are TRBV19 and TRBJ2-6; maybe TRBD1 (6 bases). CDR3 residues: CASSILTGSGANVLTF. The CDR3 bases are TGTGCCAGTAGTATCCTAACAGGGTCAGGGGCCAACGTCCTGACTTTC.